This T cell receptor beta chain was obtained from a study of early T cells in non-severe SARS-CoV-2 infection. As concerns this clonotype: Antigen unknown.

Attached unique molecular identifiers marked individual cDNA molecules. One entry per CDR3 protein results from TCRdb running MiXCR on the 5' RACE reads. This table has roughly 120,000 distinct CDR3 sequences, 15% appearing once. Study-level results: VDJdb matching favored anti-spike CD8 responses, missing private and CD4 specificities.

V was pared by 0 bases and J by 4 bases, with 12 bases between. This CDR3 comprises 15 residues. Germline V gene lookup returns CDR1 MGHRA and CDR2 YSYEKL. This chain links TRBV4-1 with TRBJ1-2, with D maybe TRBD1 (5 bases). This TCR derives from an adult who was a healthcare worker with PCR-confirmed SARS-CoV-2 infection or an uninfected control (not recorded which). Sequencing was performed on whole blood. The CDR3 nucleotides read TGCGCCAGCAGCCAAGAACCGGGACCGCGCTATGGCTACACCTTC. Protein sequence: CASSQEPGPRYGYTF.